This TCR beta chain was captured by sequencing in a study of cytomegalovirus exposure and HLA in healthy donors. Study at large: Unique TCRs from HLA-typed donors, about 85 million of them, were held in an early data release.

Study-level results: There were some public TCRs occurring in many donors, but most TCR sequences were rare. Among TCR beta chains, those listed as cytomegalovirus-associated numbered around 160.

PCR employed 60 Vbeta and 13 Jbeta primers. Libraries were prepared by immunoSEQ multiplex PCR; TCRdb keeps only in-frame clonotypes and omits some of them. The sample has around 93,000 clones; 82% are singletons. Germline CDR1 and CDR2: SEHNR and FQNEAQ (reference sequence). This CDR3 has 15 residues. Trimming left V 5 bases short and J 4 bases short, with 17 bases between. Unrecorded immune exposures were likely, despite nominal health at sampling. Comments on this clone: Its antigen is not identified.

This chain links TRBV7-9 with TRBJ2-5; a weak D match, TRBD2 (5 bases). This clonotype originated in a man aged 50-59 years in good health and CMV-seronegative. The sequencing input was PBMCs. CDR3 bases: TGTGCCAGCAGCCCCACCGGGGAGTCGAGAGAGACCCAGTACTTC. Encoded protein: CASSPTGESRETQYF.